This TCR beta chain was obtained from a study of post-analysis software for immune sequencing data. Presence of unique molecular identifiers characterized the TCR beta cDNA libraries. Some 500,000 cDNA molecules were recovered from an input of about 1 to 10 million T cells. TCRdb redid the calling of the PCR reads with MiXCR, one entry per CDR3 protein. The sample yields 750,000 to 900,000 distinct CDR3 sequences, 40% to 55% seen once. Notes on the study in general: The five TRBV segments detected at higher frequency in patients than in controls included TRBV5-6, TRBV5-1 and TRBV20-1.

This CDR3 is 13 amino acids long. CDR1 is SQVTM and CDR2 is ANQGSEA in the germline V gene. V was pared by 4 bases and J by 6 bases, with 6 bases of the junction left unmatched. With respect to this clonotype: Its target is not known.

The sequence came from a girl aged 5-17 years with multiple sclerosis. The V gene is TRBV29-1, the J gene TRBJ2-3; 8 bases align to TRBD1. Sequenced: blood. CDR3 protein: CSVGQGFGDTQYF. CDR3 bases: TGCAGCGTTGGACAGGGGTTTGGGGATACGCAGTATTTT.